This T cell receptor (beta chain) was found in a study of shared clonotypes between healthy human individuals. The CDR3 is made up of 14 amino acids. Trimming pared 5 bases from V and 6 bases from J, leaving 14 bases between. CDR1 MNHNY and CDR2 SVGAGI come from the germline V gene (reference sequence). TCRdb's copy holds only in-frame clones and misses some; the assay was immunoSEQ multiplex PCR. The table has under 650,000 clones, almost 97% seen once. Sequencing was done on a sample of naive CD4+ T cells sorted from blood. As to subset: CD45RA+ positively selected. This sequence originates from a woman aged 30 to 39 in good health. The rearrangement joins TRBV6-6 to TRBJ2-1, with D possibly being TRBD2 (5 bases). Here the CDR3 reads CASSSHSGVNEQFF. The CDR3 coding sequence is TGTGCCAGCAGTAGCCATTCCGGGGTCAATGAGCAGTTCTTC.